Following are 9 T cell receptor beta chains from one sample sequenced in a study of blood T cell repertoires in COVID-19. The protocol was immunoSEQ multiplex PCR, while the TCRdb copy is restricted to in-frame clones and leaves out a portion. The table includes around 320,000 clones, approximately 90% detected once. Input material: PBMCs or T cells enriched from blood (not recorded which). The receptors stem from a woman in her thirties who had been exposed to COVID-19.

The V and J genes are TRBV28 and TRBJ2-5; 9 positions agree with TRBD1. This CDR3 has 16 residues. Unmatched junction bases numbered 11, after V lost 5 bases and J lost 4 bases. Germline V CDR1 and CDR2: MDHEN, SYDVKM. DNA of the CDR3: TGTGCCAGCAGTACATTACCGGGACAGGGCCCAGAGACCCAGTACTTC. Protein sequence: CASSTLPGQGPETQYF.

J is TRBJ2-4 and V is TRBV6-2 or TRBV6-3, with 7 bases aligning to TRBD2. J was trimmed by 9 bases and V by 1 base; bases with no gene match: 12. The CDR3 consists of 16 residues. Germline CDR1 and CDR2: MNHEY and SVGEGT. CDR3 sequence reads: CASSYYDAGTNFIQYF. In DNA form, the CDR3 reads TGTGCCAGCAGTTACTACGATGCCGGGACTAACTTCATTCAGTACTTC.

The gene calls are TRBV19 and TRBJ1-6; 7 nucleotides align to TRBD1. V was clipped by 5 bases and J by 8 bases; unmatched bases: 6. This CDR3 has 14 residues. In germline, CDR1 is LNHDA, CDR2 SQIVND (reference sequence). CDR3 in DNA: TGTGCCAGTAGTGCTAGGGACAGAGATTCACCCCTCCACTTT. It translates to CASSARDRDSPLHF.

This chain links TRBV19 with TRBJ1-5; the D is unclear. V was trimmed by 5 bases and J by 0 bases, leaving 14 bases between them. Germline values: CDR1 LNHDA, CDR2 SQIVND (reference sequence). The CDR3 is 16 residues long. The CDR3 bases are TGTGCCAGTAGTTACCGAGGAATTTATAGCAATCAGCCCCAGCATTTT. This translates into CASSYRGIYSNQPQHF.

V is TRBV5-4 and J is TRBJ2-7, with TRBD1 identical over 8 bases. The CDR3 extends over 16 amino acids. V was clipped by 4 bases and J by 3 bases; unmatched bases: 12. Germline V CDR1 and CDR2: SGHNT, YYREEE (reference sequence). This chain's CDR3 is CASSVYQGATIYEQYF. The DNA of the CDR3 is TGTGCCAGCAGCGTTTACCAGGGGGCTACGATCTACGAGCAGTACTTC.

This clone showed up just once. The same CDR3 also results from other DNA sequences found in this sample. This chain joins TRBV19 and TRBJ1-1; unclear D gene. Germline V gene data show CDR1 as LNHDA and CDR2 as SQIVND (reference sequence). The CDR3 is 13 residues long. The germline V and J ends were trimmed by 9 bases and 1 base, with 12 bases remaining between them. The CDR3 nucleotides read TGTGCCAGCTCCTTGGGCAGGAACACTGAAGCTTTCTTT. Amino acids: CASSLGRNTEAFF.

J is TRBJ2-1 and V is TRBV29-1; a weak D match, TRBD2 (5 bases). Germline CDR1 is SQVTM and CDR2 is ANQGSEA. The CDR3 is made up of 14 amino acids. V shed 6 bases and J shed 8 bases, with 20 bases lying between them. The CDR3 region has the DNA TGCAGCGTCTCTCGGCGGGCTGAGGGTTATGAGCAGTTCTTC. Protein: CSVSRRAEGYEQFF.

The CDR3 is CASSLVGGVGNQPQHF. Here the CDR3 DNA reads TGTGCCAGCAGCTTAGTAGGCGGGGTTGGCAATCAGCCCCAGCATTTT. This chain uses TRBV7-8 with TRBJ1-5; D unresolved. CDR1 is SGHVS, CDR2 FQNEAQ, per germline. With 1 base removed from V and 2 bases from J, the gap between germline ends came to 12 bases. The CDR3 is 16 amino acids.

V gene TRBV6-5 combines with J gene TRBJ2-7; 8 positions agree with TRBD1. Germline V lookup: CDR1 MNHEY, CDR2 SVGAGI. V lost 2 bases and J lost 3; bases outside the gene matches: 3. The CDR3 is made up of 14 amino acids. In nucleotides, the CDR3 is TGTGCCAGCAGTTACCGTGACAGGGGCTACGAGCAGTACTTC. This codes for CASSYRDRGYEQYF.